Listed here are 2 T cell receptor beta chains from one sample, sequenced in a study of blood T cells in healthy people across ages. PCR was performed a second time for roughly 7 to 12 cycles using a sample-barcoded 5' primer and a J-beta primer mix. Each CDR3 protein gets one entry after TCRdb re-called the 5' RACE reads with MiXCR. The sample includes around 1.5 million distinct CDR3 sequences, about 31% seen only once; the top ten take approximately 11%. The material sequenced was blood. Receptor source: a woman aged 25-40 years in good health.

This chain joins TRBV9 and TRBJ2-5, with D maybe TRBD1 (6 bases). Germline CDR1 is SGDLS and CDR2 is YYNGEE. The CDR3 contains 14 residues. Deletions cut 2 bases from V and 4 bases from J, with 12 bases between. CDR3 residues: CASSVTGLLETQYF. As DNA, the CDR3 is TGTGCCAGCAGCGTCACAGGGTTACTAGAGACCCAGTACTTC.

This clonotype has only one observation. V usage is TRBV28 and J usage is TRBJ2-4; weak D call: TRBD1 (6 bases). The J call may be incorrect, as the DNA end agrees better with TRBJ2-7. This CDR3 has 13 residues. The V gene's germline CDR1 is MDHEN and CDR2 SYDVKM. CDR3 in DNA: TGTGCCACCAAAGCCAGGGGAGATTACGAGCAGTACTTC. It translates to CATKARGDYEQYF.